The 20 T cell receptor beta chains presented below share a single source sample, sequenced in a study of blood T cell repertoires in COVID-19. Assay: immunoSEQ multiplex PCR; the TCRdb copy retains only in-frame clones and omits some. The table lists about 98,000 clones, 84% of them singletons, with around 4.5% in the top ten. The material sequenced was peripheral blood. These receptors came from a human donor in a cohort sampled during active COVID-19.

This clone was counted a few times. This chain connects TRBV3-1 (or the pseudogene TRBV3-2) to TRBJ2-3; 11 bases match TRBD2. V shed 5 bases and J 3 bases; nucleotides not matched to a gene: 4. The germline CDR1 and CDR2 sequences are LGHDT and YNNKEL (reference sequence). The CDR3 has 15 amino acids. In DNA form, the CDR3 reads TGTGCCAGCAGCGGATCTAGCGGGGGGACAGATACGCAGTATTTT. Amino acids: CASSGSSGGTDTQYF.

The rearrangement uses TRBV7-9 and TRBJ2-5; tentatively, D is TRBD2 (6 bases). Germline V gene sequence: CDR1 SEHNR, CDR2 FQNEAQ (reference sequence). The CDR3 totals 14 residues. Trimming stripped 2 bases from V and 5 bases from J, with 12 bases between. Written as DNA, the CDR3 is TGTGCCAGCAGCTTATCTTCCGCGGGGGAGACCCAGTACTTC. Translated, it gives CASSLSSAGETQYF.

Written as DNA, the CDR3 is TGTGCCAGCAGCCAACTCGGACAGGGGTTGGTTGAAGCTTTCTTT. It yields the protein CASSQLGQGLVEAFF. The rearrangement uses TRBV14 and TRBJ1-1; 9 bases fit TRBD1. This CDR3 region has 15 residues. V was pared by 2 bases and J by 7 bases, with 8 bases of the junction left unmatched. Looked up from germline, CDR1 is SGHDN and CDR2 is FVKESK.

This chain joins TRBV11-3 and TRBJ2-5; tentative D call: TRBD2 (5 bases). Per germline, CDR1 SGHNT and CDR2 YENEEA. CDR3 length equals 14 residues. The V end was cut by 5 bases, the J end by 4 bases, with 14 bases between. CDR3: CASSPRGPGETQYF. The CDR3 DNA follows: TGTGCCAGCAGCCCTCGGGGTCCGGGAGAGACCCAGTACTTC.

V gene TRBV19 combines with J gene TRBJ2-5, with 8 bases fitting TRBD2. This CDR3 is built from 13 residues. V lost 5 bases, J lost 6 bases, and 5 bases stayed unmatched. CDR1 LNHDA and CDR2 SQIVND come from the germline V gene (reference sequence). The CDR3 sequence: CASSGSGGKTQYF. The CDR3 DNA sequence: TGTGCCAGTAGTGGGAGCGGGGGTAAGACCCAGTACTTC.

The chain links TRBV5-1 to TRBJ1-2; a possible D gene is TRBD1 (5 bases). There are 14 residues in the CDR3. The germline gives CDR1 SGHRS, CDR2 YFSETQ. Trimming pared 0 bases from V and 7 bases from J, leaving 13 bases between. As DNA, the CDR3 is TGCGCCAGCAGCTTGGTGTCTAGGGACTTTGGCTACACCTTC. Amino acid sequence: CASSLVSRDFGYTF.

This clone was counted between two and nine times. The chain recombines TRBV19 with TRBJ1-2; D perhaps matches TRBD1 (5 bases). The CDR3 totals 14 residues. CDR1 and CDR2 (germline): LNHDA, SQIVND (reference sequence). The V and J ends lost 5 bases and 3 bases respectively, with 13 bases between them. The CDR3 sequence is CASSARGGYYGYTF. CDR3 coding DNA: TGTGCCAGTAGTGCCCGGGGGGGATACTATGGCTACACCTTC.

This clone was seen a handful of times. The gene calls are TRBV4-1 and TRBJ2-7, with 7 nucleotides matching TRBD2. V gave up 0 bases and J gave up 7 bases; unmatched junction bases: 15. The CDR3 consists of 17 residues. Per germline, CDR1 MGHRA and CDR2 YSYEKL. CDR3 in DNA: TGCGCCAGCAGCCAAGAAACGGCGAGGCGGGGGAAGAGGGAGCAGTACTTC. As protein: CASSQETARRGKREQYF.

V gene TRBV11-3 combines with J gene TRBJ2-5, with D possibly being TRBD2 (7 bases). The CDR3 has 14 amino acids. The V gene's germline CDR1 is SGHNT and CDR2 YENEEA. Trimming left V 5 bases short and J 4 bases short, with 14 bases between. The CDR3, as DNA: TGTGCCAGCAGCGCTATAGGGGGGGCAGAGACCCAGTACTTC. It codes for CASSAIGGAETQYF.

The chain uses TRBV18 and TRBJ1-4, with D maybe TRBD1 (5 bases). The V gene's germline CDR1 is KGHSH and CDR2 LQKENI. This CDR3 comprises 13 residues. V was cut by 4 bases and J by 7 bases, with 10 bases left in between. CDR3 loop: CASSRGLGEKLFF. In DNA, the CDR3 is TGTGCCAGCTCACGGGGACTTGGTGAAAAACTGTTTTTT.

The chain combines TRBV7-9 with TRBJ1-1, with D uncertain. CDR3 length equals 14 residues. The V gene's germline CDR1 is SEHNR and CDR2 FQNEAQ (reference sequence). Trimming took 8 bases from V and 3 from J, leaving 16 bases between them. The DNA for the CDR3 is TGTGCCAGCCCAAAGGCCAGGTTGGACACTGAAGCTTTCTTT. Amino acid sequence: CASPKARLDTEAFF.

The chain links TRBV14 to TRBJ1-1; 7 positions match TRBD1. Per the germline V gene, CDR1 is SGHDN and CDR2 is FVKESK. The V segment lost 0 bases and the J segment 7 bases; nucleotides outside the gene matches: 8. CDR3 length: 15 amino acids. DNA of the CDR3: TGTGCCAGCAGCCAAGATCGAGGGGACAGCGTTGAAGCTTTCTTT. This encodes CASSQDRGDSVEAFF.

The chain links TRBV4-3 to TRBJ1-1; D perhaps matches TRBD1 (5 bases). Germline loops: CDR1 LGHNA, CDR2 YSLEER. Trimming shortened V by 4 bases and J by 4 bases, and 10 bases separated the two germline ends. This CDR3 is built from 13 residues. The CDR3 loop reads CASSPGRGTEAFF. The CDR3 nucleotides are TGCGCCAGCAGCCCAGGGCGGGGCACTGAAGCTTTCTTT.

CDR3 coding DNA: TGTGCCAGCAGCTTCTTAGCGGGGGGAGGCACAGATACGCAGTATTTT. Amino acid sequence: CASSFLAGGGTDTQYF. The chain carries TRBV5-6 and TRBJ2-3; TRBD2 aligns across 10 bases. Germline V gene sequence: CDR1 SGHDT, CDR2 YYEEEE. V gave up 2 bases and J gave up 1 base; unmatched junction bases: 4. The CDR3 sequence is 16 residues long.

The chain joins TRBV6-6 to TRBJ1-2; D might be TRBD1 (5 bases). V was shortened by 5 bases and J by 0 bases, with 10 bases between the two germline ends. This CDR3 is 14 amino acids long. In germline, CDR1 is MNHNY, CDR2 SVGAGI (reference sequence). The CDR3 spells CASSLRQSNYGYTF. In DNA, the CDR3 is TGTGCCAGCAGTCTTCGACAGTCTAACTATGGCTACACCTTC.

The chain couples TRBV5-1 to TRBJ2-3, with unresolved D. V was trimmed by 2 bases and J by 0 bases, leaving 13 bases between them. CDR3 size: 16 residues. Per germline, CDR1 SGHRS and CDR2 YFSETQ. CDR3 sequence: CASSLSWSSSTDTQYF. The CDR3 DNA is TGCGCCAGCAGCTTATCCTGGAGTTCTAGCACAGATACGCAGTATTTT.

This clone has a single count. V and J are TRBV3-1 (or the pseudogene TRBV3-2) and TRBJ2-7, with a possible D match to TRBD1 (7 bases). Trimming took 5 bases from V and 0 from J, leaving 20 bases between them. The CDR3 is 17 residues long. CDR1 is LGHDT and CDR2 is YNNKEL in the germline V gene (reference sequence). CDR3 in amino acids: CASSSHGGGDYSYEQYF. The CDR3 DNA follows: TGTGCCAGCAGCTCCCACGGAGGGGGCGATTACTCCTACGAGCAGTACTTC.

This sequence joins TRBV7-3 and TRBJ2-2; maybe TRBD1 (6 bases). Trimming cost V 2 bases and J 6 bases, with 10 bases left between them. From germline, CDR1 is SGHTA and CDR2 FQGTGA. CDR3 length: 14 amino acids. CDR3 sequence reads: CASSLLQGAGELFF. The CDR3 DNA follows: TGTGCCAGCAGCTTATTACAGGGCGCCGGGGAGCTGTTTTTT.

The chain joins TRBV18 to TRBJ2-4; tentative D call: TRBD1 (6 bases). The CDR3 is made up of 15 amino acids. Germline lookup yields CDR1 KGHSH and CDR2 LQKENI. V shed 2 bases and J shed 1 base, with 9 bases lying between them. The CDR3: CASSPYREAKNIQYF. As DNA, the CDR3 is TGTGCCAGCTCACCATACAGGGAGGCCAAAAACATTCAGTACTTC.

V is TRBV11-2 and J is TRBJ1-1; D remains unclear. Germline CDR1 is SGHAT and CDR2 is FQNNGV. This CDR3 has 14 residues. The V gene lost 3 bases and the J gene lost 1 base, with 9 bases spanning the gap. The CDR3 nucleotides read TGTGCCAGCAGCTTCGCGGGTCGGAACACTGAAGCTTTCTTT. It translates to CASSFAGRNTEAFF.